This T cell receptor beta chain was captured in a study of breast tumors, draining lymph nodes, adjacent tissues. General study results and limits: Findings are consistent with lymph node origin and intratumoral expansion of most tumor T cells.

Samples came from axillary lymph nodes draining the breast cancer. In TCRdb, the multiplex PCR reads were re-called with MiXCR into one record per CDR3 protein. The sample gives tens of thousands of distinct CDR3 sequences, roughly 29% of which show up once; roughly 8.1% is in the top ten. In germline, CDR1 is SEHNR, CDR2 FQNEAQ (reference sequence). CDR3 length equals 15 residues. J gave up 0 bases and V 6 bases, and 4 bases lay outside the gene matches. This clonotype was counted at least ten times. Its antigen is currently unknown. The origin of this receptor is a female donor with breast cancer. Some clones in this sample may be carry-over from other donors' samples. The chain uses TRBV7-9 and TRBJ2-7; 11 bases map to TRBD2. The sample consisted of axillary lymph node tissue. Here the CDR3 reads CASSTSGSRSYEQYF. Written as DNA, the CDR3 is TGTGCCAGCAGTACTAGCGGGAGTCGCTCCTACGAGCAGTACTTC. Based on the CDR3 plus reference TRBV7-9 and TRBJ2-7, the full variable domain is DTGVSQNPRHKITKRGQNVTFRCDPISEHNRLYWYRQTLGQGPEFLTYFQNEAQLEKSRLLSDRFSAERPKGSFSTLEIQRTEQGDSAMYLCASSTSGSRSYEQYFGPGTRLTVT.